This T cell receptor beta chain was found in a study of cytomegalovirus exposure and HLA in healthy donors (TCRdb year 2017). In terms of the full investigation: In an earlier analysis of some 610 of the donors, around 290 Gb of sequence data and 90 million to 130 million unique TCR beta sequences from 150 million to 200 million T cells were reported. An earlier analysis of 587 of the donors used high-throughput TCR beta sequencing to judge whether each TCR beta V gene segment behaved as functional or pseudogenic. The number of typed donors differed by locus: about 629-640 for A, B, C, DRB1 and DQB1; 522 for DQA1; 606 for DPA1; and approximately 450 for DPB1. A later genetic analysis used genome-wide SNP genotypes for about 60% of the roughly 700 donors, treating that subset as a discovery cohort. The study profiled the T cell repertoires of hundreds of subjects by immunosequencing and related them to cytomegalovirus serostatus. About five DR-DQ haplotypes were handled as single units for association and clustering, since linkage in the cohort was strong. A later analysis re-analyzed previously published TCR beta repertoires from roughly 630 donors and added high-resolution HLA genotyping to study TCR occurrence patterns. Roughly 300 gigabases of sequencing data and 78 million or so unique TCR sequences were included in an early release covering about 600 HLA-typed donors. High-throughput TCR immunosequencing, statistical association of individual TCRs with disease status, and machine learning were combined to predict cytomegalovirus infection status. Class I and class II HLA loci were covered by the typing at four-digit resolution. The study was designed to test whether signatures of past pathogen exposure could be identified by cataloging public T cell receptors. Along with the roughly 670-subject first cohort, a separate validation cohort of around 120 different subjects was used. In the later analysis, no new phenotypic data were used to find candidate immune exposures; instead, reliance was placed on TCR beta sequences and their occurrence across donors. Donor age, sex, ethnicity and CMV serostatus were collected together with the repertoire data. Of the 300 to 400 genotyped donors, over 70% fell in the genetic ancestry cluster associated with self-reported Caucasian donors. All discovery cohort repertoires had been generated on a single sequencing platform. On average, roughly 240,000 unique TCR beta nucleotide sequences were sequenced per donor among a few hundred genotyped donors of the cohort, with about 19% of those sequences being non-productive. General conclusions and limits of the study: Because some donors lacked HLA typing at each locus, the association tests relied only on the typed subset. A later analysis associated 17,000 or so TCR beta sequences with specific HLA alleles at a false discovery rate of 0.05. The classifier was reported to diagnose cytomegalovirus status with high specificity and sensitivity in both the original cohort and the validation cohort. In the study, some 160 TCR beta chains were listed as associated with cytomegalovirus. When HLA alleles, especially DR and DQ, strongly co-occurred, TCR associations were difficult to assign to individual alleles. In an earlier analysis of more than 500 of the donors, most TCR beta V segments appeared in productive rearrangements about 87% or about 30% of the time, broadly matching IMGT annotations. The authors suggested that the approach could potentially be extended to other disease states and immunological phenotypes. A group of highly shared sequence variants was considered likely to be a technical artifact of the sequencing pipeline. V-gene and J-gene trimming of TCR beta chains was associated with a missense DCLRE1C variant in a later genetic analysis, and the association was replicated in an independent cohort. According to a later analysis, parvovirus B19, influenza, CMV and Epstein-Barr virus appeared linked to several top co-occurrence clusters. Linkage disequilibrium might explain the correlated functional status among segregating V segments, but an unknown experimental factor could not be ruled out. Compared with the approximately 700-donor mean, donors in an Asian-associated ancestry cluster had fewer N-insertions in productive TCRs, according to a later genetic analysis. The 87-base-pair reads could not distinguish some IMGT-functional V segments, including TRBV6-2 and TRBV6-3, so those segments were excluded. In a later analysis, TCR association rates were found to vary across HLA loci, with the most associated TCRs seen for DRB1 alleles and the fewest for HLA-C alleles. CMV serostatus was the only immune exposure information available for the cohort. Sequencing depth was assumed to be roughly uniform across donors in the presence/absence analyses, though that assumption may not hold. The earlier analysis of approximately 560 of the donors excluded 15 to 20 rarely observed V segments, including chromosome 9 orphons, because counts were too low. In this cohort, only TCR beta chains were sequenced, and detectable features were limited by the absence of alpha or paired-chain data. Across donors, most TCR sequences were observed very rarely, whereas some public TCRs were present in many individuals. Compared with equally common non-associated chains, HLA-associated TCR beta chains in a later analysis were more clonally expanded and had lower generation probabilities. According to a later analysis, most CMV-associated TCR beta chains appeared to be HLA-restricted, and the HLA associations seemed to be driven largely by CMV exposure. A further reported finding was that TCR beta sequences accurately predicted the HLA-A and HLA-B alleles for most subjects in the first cohort. A few of the identified cytomegalovirus-associated TCR beta chains were confirmed in vitro to be specific for cytomegalovirus antigens.

Libraries were constructed by the immunoSEQ multiplex PCR assay. For the multiplex PCR, a mixture combining 60 forward primers for TCR Vbeta segments and 13 reverse primers for TCR Jbeta segments was used. The CDR3 region of rearranged TCR beta genes was amplified from genomic DNA by a multiplex PCR assay. The Illumina HiSeq System was used to sequence the amplified TCR beta libraries as 87-base-pair reads. The original pipeline was this. In a later analysis, approximately 74 million unique TCR beta chains were counted across the 500 to 850 repertoires, and around 10 million of these chains were shared by at least two donors. Raw reads were error-corrected and collapsed into unique sequences with a nearest-neighbor algorithm that merged closely related sequences to remove PCR and sequencing errors. CDR3 sequences were aligned to IMGT reference sequences to assign V, D and J gene segments. For a sequence to be retained, a match of at least six nucleotides to both a V gene segment and a J gene segment was required. Rearrangements were classified as productive when the CDR3 lacked stop codons and remained in frame with V and J, and all other rearrangements were classified as non-productive. Following IMGT convention, CDR3 was defined as the stretch from the second conserved V-encoded cysteine up to the conserved J-encoded phenylalanine. The earlier analysis of 550 to 650 of the donors excluded any sequence lacking an unambiguous match to a single V gene segment. An earlier analysis of just under 600 of the donors called V segments functional above 56.7% productive rearrangements and segregating when the between-donor standard deviation exceeded 5%. A statistical classification framework was developed to diagnose cytomegalovirus status using the catalog of TCR beta chain sequences. In a later analysis, TCR nucleotide sequences were compared against IMGT/GENE-DB human TR gene sequences so that V and J genes could be assigned. In a later analysis, CDR3 sequences and most-parsimonious VDJ recombination scenarios were assigned using the TCRdist pipeline. In a later analysis, each TCR beta chain was defined by its CDR3 amino acid sequence together with its V-gene family, and reads without a unique V-gene family were excluded. To address suspected cross-contamination and a sequencing artifact, a later analysis removed approximately 590 highly shared, low-generation-probability nucleotide sequences. In a later analysis, a clonal expansion index for each public chain was calculated from normalized within-repertoire ranks of inferred template counts. Generation probabilities in a later analysis came from a VDJ recombination model fitted to out-of-frame rearrangements, and those results were checked against IGoR. In a later analysis, TCR-TCR, TCR-HLA and TCR-CMV co-occurrence was scored with hypergeometric tests, and a repertoire-size bias correction was applied to TCR pairs. False discovery rates were estimated in a later analysis by permuting HLA or CMV assignments 20 times. In a later analysis, co-occurring TCRs were grouped using DBSCAN, with TCRdist sequence similarity added in when clustering inside HLA-allele-positive subsets. Repertoires with fewer than 30,000 or more than 120,000 public chains were left out of co-occurrence clustering, as were roughly five repertoires with anomalous nucleotide sharing. The table comes from immuneACCESS by way of TCRdb, which keeps in-frame sequences with V and J called. Part of the clones is missing from these tables; in studies checked, under half for an unresolved V gene and the rest for unknown reasons. V, J and clone size reflect that table, while D and trimming were determined from the DNA. The sample records some 65,000 clones, almost 80% of which are singletons. Over 2.5% of the sample belongs to the ten largest clones.

A note on this clone: The specificity of this receptor is unknown. The sample holds no much larger clone one base away, and base qualities are not on file.

V trim: 5 bases; J trim: 5 bases; unmatched bases: 3. From the cysteine through the phenylalanine, the CDR3 covers 13 amino acids. Of the read, only the CDR3 DNA is kept; its 39 bases are in frame from base 1. The germline V gene gives CDR1 as SQVTM and CDR2 as ANQGSEA. The cohort consisted of 670 or so healthy bone marrow donors. All cohort members were sampled while nominally healthy, although unrecorded immune exposures were likely present. The donor tested CMV seropositive and was one of the 289 seropositive cohort members. A peripheral blood sample was provided by each donor, and peripheral blood mononuclear cells were used for TCR beta sequencing. The Qiagen DNeasy Blood Extraction Kit was used to extract genomic DNA from the blood cell samples.

The chain couples TRBV29-1 to TRBJ2-3; TRBD2 agrees with 11 junctional bases. The source is a girl under 18 in good health and CMV-seropositive. The material sequenced was PBMCs. CDR3 sequence: CSVSGLAVDTQYF. In nucleotides, the sequence is TGCAGCGTTTCGGGACTAGCGGTAGATACGCAGTATTTT.